These T cell receptor beta chains were read from a single sample in a study of T cells in Graves' hyperthyroidism and ophthalmopathy. TCRdb re-called the multiplex PCR reads with MiXCR, one entry per CDR3 protein. The sample yields over 700,000 distinct CDR3 sequences, about 38% seen once. What was sequenced was blood. Receptors originate from a man between 18 and 35 years old with Graves' hyperthyroidism. Each CDR3 is given with its conserved first and last residue. A D gene is named only where the DNA matches it firmly. Clone size appears in some rows only: once, few, many, or a class for an expanded clone.

j_gene,d_gene,v_gene,abundance,CDR3nt,CDR3aa
TRBJ1-5,.,TRBV27,.,TGTGCCAGCAGTTTATCCCAACAGTCACGCCAGCCCCAGCATTTT,CASSLSQQSRQPQHF
TRBJ2-5,.,TRBV11-1,once,TGTGCCAGCAGCCCTCCGGGACCTCCGAAACACCACTTC,CASSPPGPPKHHF
TRBJ2-7,TRBD2,TRBV7-2,few,TGCGCCAGCAGGAGACTAGCGGGAGGGCCATACGAGCAGTACTTC,CASRRLAGGPYEQYF
TRBJ2-7,TRBD2,TRBV12-3/TRBV12-4,.,TGTGCCAGTAATACCGGGACTAGCGTCCACGAGCAGTACTTC,CASNTGTSVHEQYF
TRBJ2-5,.,TRBV20-1,few,TGCAGTGCTAGGCTAACTGGGGAGACCCAGTACTTC,CSARLTGETQYF
TRBJ1-1,.,TRBV10-3,.,TGTGCCATCAGTGAGGCCTACCCGAACACTGAAGCTTTCTTT,CAISEAYPNTEAFF
TRBJ2-5,TRBD2,TRBV29-1,many,TGCAGCGTTGACCTATTGGGACTAGCGGAAGAGACCCAGTACTTC,CSVDLLGLAEETQYF
TRBJ1-2,.,TRBV7-2,few,TGTGCCAGCAGCTCCTCGGGAAACCTTGGGGGCTACACCTTC,CASSSSGNLGGYTF
TRBJ1-1,.,TRBV12-3/TRBV12-4,many,TGTGCCAGCAGTTTGTCCGTAGGTGAAGCTTTCTTT,CASSLSVGEAFF
TRBJ1-6,.,TRBV25-1,.,TGTGCCAGCAGTGCTAGTGCAGGGCCCTATAATTCACCCCTCCACTTT,CASSASAGPYNSPLHF
TRBJ2-7,.,TRBV2,few,TGTGCCAGCAGACGGACGGAAAGCTCCTACGAGCAGTACTTC,CASRRTESSYEQYF
TRBJ1-1,TRBD1,TRBV20-1,.,TGCAGTGCTAAGCAGACAGGGGGCTCCGAAGCTTTCTTT,CSAKQTGGSEAFF
TRBJ1-3,.,TRBV2,.,TGTGCCAGCAGTGAAGCCCCAGGGACAGGAAACACCATATATTTT,CASSEAPGTGNTIYF
TRBJ2-7,.,TRBV7-9,.,TGTGCCAGCAGCACCACCGGGCCCCCGTACGAGCAGTACTTC,CASSTTGPPYEQYF
TRBJ2-3,TRBD2,TRBV10-3,.,TGTGCCATAGCAACTAGCGGGGGTAGCACAGATACGCAGTATTTT,CAIATSGGSTDTQYF
TRBJ2-5,TRBD1,TRBV5-1,.,TGCGCCAGCAGCTTGCGAGACAGGGGGCTTTTAGAGACCCAGTACTTC,CASSLRDRGLLETQYF